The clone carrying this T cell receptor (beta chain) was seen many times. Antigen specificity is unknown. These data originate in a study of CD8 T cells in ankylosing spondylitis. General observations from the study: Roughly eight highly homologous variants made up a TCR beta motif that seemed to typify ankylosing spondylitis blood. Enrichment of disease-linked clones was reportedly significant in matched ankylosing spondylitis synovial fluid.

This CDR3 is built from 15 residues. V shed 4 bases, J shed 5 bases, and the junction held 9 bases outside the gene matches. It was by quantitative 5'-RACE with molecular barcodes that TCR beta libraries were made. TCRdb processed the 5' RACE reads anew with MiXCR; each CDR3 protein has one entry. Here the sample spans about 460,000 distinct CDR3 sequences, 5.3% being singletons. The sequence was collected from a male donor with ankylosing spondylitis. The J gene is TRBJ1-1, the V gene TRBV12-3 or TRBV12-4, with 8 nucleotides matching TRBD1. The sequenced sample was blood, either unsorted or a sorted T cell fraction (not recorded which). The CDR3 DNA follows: TGTGCCAGCAGTTCCCGCCGGACAGGGTCAACTGAAGCTTTCTTT. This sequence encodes CASSSRRTGSTEAFF.